This T cell receptor beta chain was sequenced for a study of blood T cell repertoires in COVID-19. On the study more broadly: Acute and convalescent COVID-19 specimens originated in the United States, Italy and Spain.

CDR1 and CDR2 from the germline V gene are SGHNT and YENEEA. Deletions cut 2 bases from V and 6 bases from J, with 7 bases between. This CDR3 has 12 residues. Sequencing used immunoSEQ multiplex PCR; TCRdb keeps in-frame clones, though not all of them. The table shows over 250,000 clones, with under 90% occurring only once. The specimen sequenced was PBMCs or T cells enriched from blood (not recorded which). The source is an older woman who had recovered from COVID-19. This rearrangement joins TRBV11-3 to TRBJ1-1; D remains unclear. The CDR3 loop is CASSLSGAEAFF. The CDR3 DNA reads TGTGCCAGCAGCTTATCCGGGGCTGAAGCTTTCTTT.